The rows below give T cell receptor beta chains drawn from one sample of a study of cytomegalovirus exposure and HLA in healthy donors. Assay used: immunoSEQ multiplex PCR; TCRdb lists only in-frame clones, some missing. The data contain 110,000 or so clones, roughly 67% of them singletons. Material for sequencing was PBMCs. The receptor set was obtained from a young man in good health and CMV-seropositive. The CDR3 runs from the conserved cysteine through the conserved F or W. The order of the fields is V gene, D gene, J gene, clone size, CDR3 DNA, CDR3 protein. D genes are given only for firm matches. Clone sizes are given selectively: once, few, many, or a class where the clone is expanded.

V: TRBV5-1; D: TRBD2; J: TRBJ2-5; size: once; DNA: TGCGCCAGCAGCTTGGGGCTAGCGGTAGAGACCCAGTACTTC; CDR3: CASSLGLAVETQYF
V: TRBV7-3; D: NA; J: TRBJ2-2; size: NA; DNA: TGTGCCAGCAGCAATCCAGGGTCGGGCACCGGGGAGCTGTTTTTT; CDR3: CASSNPGSGTGELFF
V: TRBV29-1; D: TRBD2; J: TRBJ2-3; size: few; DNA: TGCAGCGCTTCCGGACTGGCTAGCGGGGTCGTTGATACGCAGTATTTT; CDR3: CSASGLASGVVDTQYF
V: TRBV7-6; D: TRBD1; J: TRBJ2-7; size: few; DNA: TGTGCCAGCAGCTTAGGAGGACAGGGGGGACGGGGCGAGCAGTACTTC; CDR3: CASSLGGQGGRGEQYF
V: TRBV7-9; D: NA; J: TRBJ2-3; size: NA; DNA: TGTGCCAGCAGCCGAACAACAGATACGCAGTATTTT; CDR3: CASSRTTDTQYF
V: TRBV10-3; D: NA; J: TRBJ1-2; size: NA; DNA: TGTGCCATCACTCCAGGGCGCGAATATGGCTACACCTTC; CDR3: CAITPGREYGYTF
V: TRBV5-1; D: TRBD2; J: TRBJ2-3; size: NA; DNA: TGCGCCAGCAGCCCACTCAAGCGGGGGGCTAGCACAGATACGCAGTATTTT; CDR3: CASSPLKRGASTDTQYF
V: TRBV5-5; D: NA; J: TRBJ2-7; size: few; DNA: TGTGCCAGCAGCTTGGCCGGCGGCTTGCCTGCCTACGAGCAGTACTTC; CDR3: CASSLAGGLPAYEQYF
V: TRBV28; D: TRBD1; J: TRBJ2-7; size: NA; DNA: TGTGCCAGCAGTGGCATCGACAGGGGACCCTACGAGCAGTACTTC; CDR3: CASSGIDRGPYEQYF
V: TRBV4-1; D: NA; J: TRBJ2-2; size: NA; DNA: TGCGCCAGCAGCCAAGTGGGGCGGAACACCGGGGAGCTGTTTTTT; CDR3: CASSQVGRNTGELFF
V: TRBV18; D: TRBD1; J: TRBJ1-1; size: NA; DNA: TGTGCCAGCTCACCGGGGACAGGAGAAGCTTTCTTT; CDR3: CASSPGTGEAFF
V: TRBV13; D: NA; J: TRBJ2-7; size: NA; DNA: TGTGCCAGCAGAAAAGGGGCCAGCTCCTACGAGCAGTACTTC; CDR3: CASRKGASSYEQYF
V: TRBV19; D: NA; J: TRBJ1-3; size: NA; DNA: TGTGCCAGTAGTATAGCCGGGTATCTCTCTGGAAACACCATATATTTT; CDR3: CASSIAGYLSGNTIYF
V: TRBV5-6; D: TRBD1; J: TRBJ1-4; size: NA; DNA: TGTGCCAGCAGCGGGGGACAGTTTAATGAAAAACTGTTTTTT; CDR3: CASSGGQFNEKLFF
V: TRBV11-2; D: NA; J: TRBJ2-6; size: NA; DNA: TGTGCCAGCAGCTCCTACGGGACACTCTACTCTGGGGCCAACGTCCTGACTTTC; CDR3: CASSSYGTLYSGANVLTF
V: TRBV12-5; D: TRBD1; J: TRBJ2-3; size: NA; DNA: TGTGCTAGTGGTTTACCGGGACAGGGTATTGGTACGCAGTATTTT; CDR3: CASGLPGQGIGTQYF
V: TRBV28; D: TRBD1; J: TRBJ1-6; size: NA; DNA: TGTGCCAGCAGAGAACCACAGGGGAAGGGGAATTCACCCCTCCACTTT; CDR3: CASREPQGKGNSPLHF
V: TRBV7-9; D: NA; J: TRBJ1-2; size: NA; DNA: TGTGCCAGCAGCTCGCTGGGGCAGGGTAGTTTCTATGGCTACACCTTC; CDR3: CASSSLGQGSFYGYTF
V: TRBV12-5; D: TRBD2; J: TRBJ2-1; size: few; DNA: TGTGCTAGTGGTTCATTGACTAGCGGGGGGTACAATGAGCAGTTCTTC; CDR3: CASGSLTSGGYNEQFF
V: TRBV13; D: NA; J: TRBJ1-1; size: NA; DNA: TGTGCCAGCAGCAGCAGGGGCTGGAACACTGAAGCTTTCTTT; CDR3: CASSSRGWNTEAFF
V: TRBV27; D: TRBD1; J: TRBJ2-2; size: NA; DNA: TGTGCCAGCAAGTCCGACAGGGACACCGGGGAGCTGTTTTTT; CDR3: CASKSDRDTGELFF
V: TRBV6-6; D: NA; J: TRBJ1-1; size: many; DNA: TGTGCCAGCAGTTACGGACAGAACACTGAAGCTTTCTTT; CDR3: CASSYGQNTEAFF
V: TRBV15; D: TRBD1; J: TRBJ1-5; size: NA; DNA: TGTGCCACCAGCAGGGGAACAGGGGGCGACAACTGGCCCCAGCATTTT; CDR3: CATSRGTGGDNWPQHF
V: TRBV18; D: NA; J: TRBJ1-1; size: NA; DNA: TGTGCCAGCTCACCACCGGTGGACACCCGAGTGAACACTGAAGCTTTCTTT; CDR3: CASSPPVDTRVNTEAFF
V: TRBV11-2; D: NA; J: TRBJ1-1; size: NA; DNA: TGTGCCAGCAGCCCCTCTAACACTGAAGCTTTCTTT; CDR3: CASSPSNTEAFF
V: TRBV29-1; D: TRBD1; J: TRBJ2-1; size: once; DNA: TGCAGCGTTGGGGGACAGACTAACCTGGTGCAGTTCTTC; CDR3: CSVGGQTNLVQFF
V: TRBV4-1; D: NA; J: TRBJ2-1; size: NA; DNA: TGCGCCAGCAGCGAAACGTTCCGGGGGAATTCCTACAATGAGCAGTTCTTC; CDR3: CASSETFRGNSYNEQFF
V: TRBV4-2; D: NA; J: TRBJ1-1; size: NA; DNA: TGTGCCAGCAGCCAACCCCAACCTCTTCGGGGAGAAGACACTGAAGCTTTCTTT; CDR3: CASSQPQPLRGEDTEAFF
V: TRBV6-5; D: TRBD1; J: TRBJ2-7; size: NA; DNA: TGTGCCAGCCTCGGGACAGGGGGCCCCGAGCAGTACTTC; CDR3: CASLGTGGPEQYF
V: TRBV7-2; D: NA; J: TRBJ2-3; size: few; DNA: TGTGCCAGCAGCCGTAGGGGACAAGGTTTTCGCAGCACAGATACGCAGTATTTT; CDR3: CASSRRGQGFRSTDTQYF
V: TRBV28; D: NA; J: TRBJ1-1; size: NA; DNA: TGTGCCAGCAGACTAGGGGGGAACACTGAAGCTTTCTTT; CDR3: CASRLGGNTEAFF
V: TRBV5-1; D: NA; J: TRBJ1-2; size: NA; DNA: TGCGCCAGCAGTAACACCGGGACTCATGGCTACACCTTC; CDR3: CASSNTGTHGYTF
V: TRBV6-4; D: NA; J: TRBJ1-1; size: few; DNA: TGTGCCAGCAGTGACAGCCTGAACACTGAAGCTTTCTTT; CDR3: CASSDSLNTEAFF
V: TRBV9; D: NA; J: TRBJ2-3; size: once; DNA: TGTGCCAGCAGCGCCTCCGGGTTTCGCACAGATACGCAGTATTTT; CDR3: CASSASGFRTDTQYF
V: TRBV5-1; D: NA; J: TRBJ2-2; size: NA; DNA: TGCGCCAGCAGCTTGGCCGGGGTCCCCGGGGAGCTGTTTTTT; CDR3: CASSLAGVPGELFF
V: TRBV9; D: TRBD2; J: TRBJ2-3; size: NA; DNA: TGTGCCAGCAGCGTGGGCGGGGGAGATACGCAGTATTTT; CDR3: CASSVGGGDTQYF
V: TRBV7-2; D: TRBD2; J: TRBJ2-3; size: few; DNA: TGTGCCAGCAGCGGGTGGGGGGGACCTAGCACAGATACGCAGTATTTT; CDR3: CASSGWGGPSTDTQYF
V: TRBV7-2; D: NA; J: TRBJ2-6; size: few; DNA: TGTGCCAGCAGCCGGTCTGTTGGGGCCAACGTCCTGACTTTC; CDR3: CASSRSVGANVLTF
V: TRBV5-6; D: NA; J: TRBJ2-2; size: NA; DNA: TGTGCCAGCAGCTTGGTGGGCAGAACCGGGGAGCTGTTTTTT; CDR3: CASSLVGRTGELFF
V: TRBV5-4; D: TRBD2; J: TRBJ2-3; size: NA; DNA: TGTGCCAGCAGCTTGGGCCTAGCGGGGAGCACAGATACGCAGTATTTT; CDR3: CASSLGLAGSTDTQYF
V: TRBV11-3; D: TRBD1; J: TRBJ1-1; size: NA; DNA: TGTGCCAGCAGCCCGGGACAGGTGAACACTGAAGCTTTCTTT; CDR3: CASSPGQVNTEAFF
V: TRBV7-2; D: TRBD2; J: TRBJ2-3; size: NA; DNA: TGTGCCAGCAGCTGGACTAGCGGGGCCACAGATACGCAGTATTTT; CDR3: CASSWTSGATDTQYF
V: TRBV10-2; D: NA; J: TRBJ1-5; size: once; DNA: TGCGCCAGCACGGGGGGGGACCAAGGACAGCATTTT; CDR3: CASTGGDQGQHF
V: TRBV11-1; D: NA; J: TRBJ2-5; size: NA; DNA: TGTGCCAGCAGCTTTGGCGACACGCCAGGGACCCAGTACTTC; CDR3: CASSFGDTPGTQYF
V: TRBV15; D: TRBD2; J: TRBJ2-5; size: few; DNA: TGTGCCACCAGCAGGACACTAGCGGGGGGGCGGGAGACCCAGTACTTC; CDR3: CATSRTLAGGRETQYF
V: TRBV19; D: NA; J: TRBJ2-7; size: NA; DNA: TGTGCCAGTAGTACACAGGGCCCACCTAATTCCTACGAGCAGTACTTC; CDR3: CASSTQGPPNSYEQYF
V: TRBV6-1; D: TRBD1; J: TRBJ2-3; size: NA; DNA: TGTGCCAGCAGTGACTCCGGGACAGTCTCTTTT; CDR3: CASSDSGTVSF
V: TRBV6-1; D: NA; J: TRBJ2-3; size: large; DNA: TGTGCCAGCAGTGAAGTTAGCATTGGAGATACGCAGTATTTT; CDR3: CASSEVSIGDTQYF
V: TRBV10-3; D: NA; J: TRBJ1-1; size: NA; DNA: TGTGCCATCAGTGACAACAGGGTGCTTGGCACTGAAGCTTTCTTT; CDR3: CAISDNRVLGTEAFF
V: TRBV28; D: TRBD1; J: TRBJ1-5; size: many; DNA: TGTGCCAGCAGTTTATCGAGGGGACAGTATAGCAATCAGCCCCAGCATTTT; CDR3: CASSLSRGQYSNQPQHF